This TCR beta chain originates from a study of blood T cell repertoires in COVID-19. Study summary: Researchers got acute and convalescent COVID-19 samples from the United States, Italy and Spain. In each case, the material was cDNA or gDNA derived from T cells, B-cell-depleted T cells, or PBMCs.

Generated by immunoSEQ multiplex PCR, the TCRdb table keeps only in-frame clones and is missing some. The sample consists of some 60,000 clones, more than 75% of them appearing once. Losses at the gene ends were 5 bases for V and 4 bases for J; bases not matched to a gene: 9. CDR1 is SGHNT, CDR2 YENEEA, per germline. There are 16 residues in the CDR3. The specimen was peripheral blood. The chain joins TRBV11-3 to TRBJ2-7; 12 bases are a match to TRBD1. This TCR was recovered from a human donor with active COVID-19. The donor label of this sample is uncertain. Here the CDR3 reads CASSQTGTGGAYEQYF. The DNA for the CDR3 is TGTGCCAGCAGCCAAACCGGGACAGGGGGCGCGTACGAGCAGTACTTC.